The T cell receptor beta chain under discussion was sequenced for a study of cytomegalovirus exposure and HLA in healthy donors. The germline gives CDR1 GTSNPN, CDR2 SVGIG (reference sequence). This CDR3 comprises 13 residues. Trimming left V 4 bases short and J 0 bases short, with 7 bases between. Primers for the PCR totalled 60 Vbeta and 13 Jbeta. Assay: immunoSEQ multiplex PCR; the TCRdb copy retains only in-frame clones and omits some. The sample has some 220,000 clones, roughly 78% seen once. Comments on this clone: Its antigen is still unknown.

Notes on the study in general: For most TCR beta V segments, an earlier analysis put the productive rate at about 90% or about 30% of the time.

This receptor was identified in a boy aged 5-17 years in good health and CMV-seronegative. Sequencing was done on a sample of PBMCs. This chain connects TRBV30 to TRBJ1-5; possible D gene TRBD1, 5 bases. CDR3 coding DNA: TGTGCCTGGACCAGGGATAGCAATCAGCCCCAGCATTTT. Translating gives CAWTRDSNQPQHF.